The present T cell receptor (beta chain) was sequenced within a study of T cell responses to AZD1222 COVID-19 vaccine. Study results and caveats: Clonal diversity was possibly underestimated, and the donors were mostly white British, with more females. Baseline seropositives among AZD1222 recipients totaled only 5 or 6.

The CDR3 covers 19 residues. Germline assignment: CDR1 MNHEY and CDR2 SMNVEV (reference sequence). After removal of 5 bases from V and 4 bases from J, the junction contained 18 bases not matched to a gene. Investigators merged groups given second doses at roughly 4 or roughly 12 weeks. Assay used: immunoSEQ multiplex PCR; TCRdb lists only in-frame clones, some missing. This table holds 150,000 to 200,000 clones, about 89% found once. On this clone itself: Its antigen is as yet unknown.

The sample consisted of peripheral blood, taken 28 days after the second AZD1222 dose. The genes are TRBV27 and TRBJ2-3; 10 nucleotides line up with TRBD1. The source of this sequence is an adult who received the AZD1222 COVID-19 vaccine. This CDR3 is CASSPSIIRVGTGADTQYF. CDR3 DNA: TGTGCCAGCAGTCCCTCGATCATTCGTGTTGGGACAGGGGCAGATACGCAGTATTTT.